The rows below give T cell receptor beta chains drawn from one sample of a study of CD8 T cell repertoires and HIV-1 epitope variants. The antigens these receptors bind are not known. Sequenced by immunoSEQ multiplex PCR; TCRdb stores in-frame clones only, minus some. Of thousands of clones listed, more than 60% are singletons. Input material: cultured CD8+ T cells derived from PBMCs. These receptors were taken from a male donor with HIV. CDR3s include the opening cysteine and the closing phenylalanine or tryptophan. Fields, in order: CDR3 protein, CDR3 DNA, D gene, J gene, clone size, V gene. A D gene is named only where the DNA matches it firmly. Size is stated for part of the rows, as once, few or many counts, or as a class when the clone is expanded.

CDR3: CASRPGGNSPLHF; DNA: TGTGCCAGCAGGCCAGGGGGGAATTCACCCCTCCACTTT; D: TRBD1; J: TRBJ1-6; size: few; V: TRBV27
CDR3: CSVGEHYEQYF; DNA: TGCAGTGTAGGGGAACACTACGAGCAGTACTTC; D: .; J: TRBJ2-7; size: few; V: TRBV20-1
CDR3: CASSVDGRDGAGELFF; DNA: TGTGCCAGCAGCGTAGATGGGAGGGATGGAGCCGGGGAGCTGTTTTTT; D: TRBD2; J: TRBJ2-2; size: .; V: TRBV9
CDR3: CASSYATANSEAFF; DNA: TGTGCCAGCAGTTACGCTACAGCAAACTCTGAAGCTTTCTTT; D: .; J: TRBJ1-1; size: .; V: TRBV6-5
CDR3: CASSISTHTEAFF; DNA: TGTGCCAGTAGTATATCGACACACACTGAAGCTTTCTTT; D: .; J: TRBJ1-1; size: .; V: TRBV19
CDR3: CASSLGGNSNQPQHF; DNA: TGTGCCAGCAGCTTAGGAGGAAATAGCAATCAGCCCCAGCATTTT; D: .; J: TRBJ1-5; size: .; V: TRBV11-2
CDR3: CASSSGLAGGNEQFF; DNA: TGTGCCAGCAGCTCGGGACTAGCGGGGGGCAATGAGCAGTTCTTC; D: TRBD2; J: TRBJ2-1; size: .; V: TRBV7-2
CDR3: CASSYSSYNEQFF; DNA: TGTGCCAGCAGCTATAGCTCCTACAATGAGCAGTTCTTC; D: .; J: TRBJ2-1; size: few; V: TRBV2
CDR3: CASSYSHNEQFF; DNA: TGTGCCAGCAGTTACTCTCACAATGAGCAGTTCTTC; D: .; J: TRBJ2-1; size: .; V: TRBV6-5
CDR3: CSVDGGVGEKLFF; DNA: TGCAGCGTTGACGGGGGAGTAGGGGAAAAACTGTTTTTT; D: .; J: TRBJ1-4; size: .; V: TRBV29-1
CDR3: CASSLPTSGIDEQYF; DNA: TGTGCCAGCAGTTTACCGACTAGCGGGATAGACGAGCAGTACTTC; D: TRBD2; J: TRBJ2-7; size: .; V: TRBV28
CDR3: CASRQGASSYEQYF; DNA: TGTGCCAGCAGACAGGGGGCTTCCTCCTACGAGCAGTACTTC; D: TRBD1; J: TRBJ2-7; size: .; V: TRBV27
CDR3: CASSRSGTGHEQYF; DNA: TGCGCCAGCAGCCGTTCCGGGACAGGGCACGAGCAGTACTTC; D: TRBD1; J: TRBJ2-7; size: .; V: TRBV5-1
CDR3: CASRDGQGLGTQYF; DNA: TGTGCCAGCAGAGACGGACAGGGATTGGGCACGCAGTATTTT; D: TRBD1; J: TRBJ2-3; size: .; V: TRBV2
CDR3: CASSPRDSGNTGELFF; DNA: TGCGCCAGCAGCCCCCGGGATAGCGGGAACACCGGGGAGCTGTTTTTT; D: .; J: TRBJ2-2; size: .; V: TRBV5-1
CDR3: CASSGDRATNEKLFF; DNA: TGTGCCAGCAGCGGCGACAGAGCAACTAATGAAAAACTGTTTTTT; D: .; J: TRBJ1-4; size: .; V: TRBV11-2
CDR3: CASTMYGSTDTQYF; DNA: TGTGCCAGCACCATGTATGGGTCCACAGATACGCAGTATTTT; D: .; J: TRBJ2-3; size: .; V: TRBV16
CDR3: CASSQVDSDYNEQFF; DNA: TGCGCCAGCAGCCAAGTAGATAGCGACTACAATGAGCAGTTCTTC; D: .; J: TRBJ2-1; size: few; V: TRBV4-1
CDR3: CASSPFGVDGDNQGYTF; DNA: TGTGCCAGCAGCCCATTTGGGGTTGATGGGGACAATCAAGGCTACACCTTC; D: .; J: TRBJ1-2; size: .; V: TRBV2
CDR3: CASSFETSGGHEQYF; DNA: TGTGCCAGCAGCTTTGAGACTAGCGGGGGCCACGAGCAGTACTTC; D: TRBD2; J: TRBJ2-7; size: .; V: TRBV7-9
CDR3: CASSVYQVPNTEAFF; DNA: TGTGCCAGTAGTGTGTATCAGGTACCAAACACTGAAGCTTTCTTT; D: .; J: TRBJ1-1; size: .; V: TRBV19
CDR3: CAISEPQGRSYNEQFF; DNA: TGTGCCATCAGTGAACCCCAGGGACGCTCCTACAATGAGCAGTTCTTC; D: .; J: TRBJ2-1; size: .; V: TRBV10-3
CDR3: CASSVANNEQFF; DNA: TGTGCCAGCAGCGTAGCCAATAATGAGCAGTTCTTC; D: .; J: TRBJ2-1; size: once; V: TRBV9
CDR3: CASSARDSATDTQYF; DNA: TGTGCCAGCAGCGCTCGGGACTCGGCGACAGATACGCAGTATTTT; D: .; J: TRBJ2-3; size: .; V: TRBV7-9
CDR3: CASSSGLSDYEQYF; DNA: TGTGCCAGCAGTTCAGGGCTGTCGGATTACGAGCAGTACTTC; D: .; J: TRBJ2-7; size: .; V: TRBV28
CDR3: CASSSTMTGDYEQYF; DNA: TGTGCCAGCAGCTCCACGATGACAGGAGACTACGAGCAGTACTTC; D: .; J: TRBJ2-7; size: .; V: TRBV9
CDR3: CASSLGQYLREQYF; DNA: TGTGCCAGCAGCTTGGGACAGTACCTTCGTGAGCAGTACTTC; D: .; J: TRBJ2-7; size: .; V: TRBV7-5
CDR3: CASSKEGLSYNEQFF; DNA: TGTGCCAGCAGCAAGGAGGGTCTCTCCTACAATGAGCAGTTCTTC; D: .; J: TRBJ2-1; size: .; V: TRBV21-1
CDR3: CASSVSGSYNEQFF; DNA: TGTGCCAGCAGCGTCTCGGGGTCCTACAATGAGCAGTTCTTC; D: .; J: TRBJ2-1; size: .; V: TRBV9
CDR3: CASSLGTDQPQHF; DNA: TGTGCCAGCAGCTTAGGTACAGATCAGCCCCAGCATTTT; D: .; J: TRBJ1-5; size: .; V: TRBV7-9
CDR3: CASSIGWGVAYNEQFF; DNA: TGTGCCAGTAGTATAGGATGGGGGGTCGCCTACAATGAGCAGTTCTTC; D: .; J: TRBJ2-1; size: .; V: TRBV19
CDR3: CASSSGTGVHEQYF; DNA: TGTGCCAGCAGTTCCGGGACAGGGGTCCACGAGCAGTACTTC; D: TRBD1; J: TRBJ2-7; size: .; V: TRBV28
CDR3: CASSLEGLDRVYGYTF; DNA: TGTGCCAGCAGCCTAGAGGGGTTGGACAGGGTCTATGGCTACACCTTC; D: TRBD1; J: TRBJ1-2; size: .; V: TRBV13
CDR3: CASSPRGSYEQYF; DNA: TGTGCCAGCAGCCCGAGGGGCTCCTACGAGCAGTACTTC; D: .; J: TRBJ2-7; size: .; V: TRBV6-5
CDR3: CASSVDRGQREQYF; DNA: TGTGCCAGCAGCGTAGACAGGGGGCAGCGAGAGCAGTACTTC; D: TRBD1; J: TRBJ2-7; size: once; V: TRBV9
CDR3: CASSETGEAFF; DNA: TGTGCCAGCAGCGAGACAGGTGAAGCTTTCTTT; D: .; J: TRBJ1-1; size: .; V: TRBV11-2
CDR3: CASSPTSGIYEQYF; DNA: TGTGCCAGCAGCCCGACTAGCGGGATCTACGAGCAGTACTTC; D: TRBD2; J: TRBJ2-7; size: .; V: TRBV7-9
CDR3: CASSEGQYWETQYF; DNA: TGCGCCAGCAGTGAGGGACAGTATTGGGAGACCCAGTACTTC; D: .; J: TRBJ2-5; size: .; V: TRBV10-1
CDR3: CASSNRPYEQYF; DNA: TGTGCCAGTAGTAACAGACCTTACGAGCAGTACTTC; D: .; J: TRBJ2-7; size: .; V: TRBV19
CDR3: CASSLPDADTQYF; DNA: TGTGCCAGCAGCTTACCAGACGCAGATACGCAGTATTTT; D: .; J: TRBJ2-3; size: .; V: TRBV11-3
CDR3: CASSSLFTVNTEAFF; DNA: TGTGCCAGCAGTTCCCTATTTACAGTAAACACTGAAGCTTTCTTT; D: .; J: TRBJ1-1; size: .; V: TRBV27